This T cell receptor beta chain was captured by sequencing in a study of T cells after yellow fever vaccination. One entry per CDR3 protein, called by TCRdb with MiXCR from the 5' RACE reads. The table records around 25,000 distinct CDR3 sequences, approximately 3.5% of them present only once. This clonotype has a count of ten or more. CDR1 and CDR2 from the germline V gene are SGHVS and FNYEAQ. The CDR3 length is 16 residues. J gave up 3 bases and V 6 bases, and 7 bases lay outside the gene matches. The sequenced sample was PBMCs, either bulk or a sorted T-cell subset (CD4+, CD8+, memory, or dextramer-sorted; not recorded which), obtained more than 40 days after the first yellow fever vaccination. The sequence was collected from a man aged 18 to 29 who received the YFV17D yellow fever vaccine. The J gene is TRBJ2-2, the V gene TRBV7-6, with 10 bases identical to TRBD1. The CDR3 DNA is TGTGCCAGCAGTTCCGGGACAGGGGTTTACACCGGGGAGCTGTTTTTT. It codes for CASSSGTGVYTGELFF.